The 20 T cell receptor delta chains below all came from one sample that was sequenced in a study of human gamma delta and Vdelta1 T cells. TCRdb re-called the PCR reads via CATT. This sample yields about 590 delta-chain clones, of which approximately 19% are seen a single time; approximately 89% belongs to the top ten. The material sequenced was Vdelta1 gamma-delta T cells from blood. The receptors stem from a human donor in good health.

This clone rates as medium-sized. A read error is the likely source, as a far larger clone sits one nucleotide away. This chain links TRDV1 with TRDJ1; 11 bases match TRDD3. Germline V gene lookup returns CDR1 TSWWSYY and CDR2 QGS. The V gene end was trimmed by 3 bases and the J gene end by 3 bases; junction bases not matched to a gene: 27. This CDR3 contains 23 residues. In DNA form, the CDR3 reads TGTGCTCTTGGGGACGCGGGTCATCCTACCGTTGGGGGATACGCCGTTGTGGCCGATAAACTCATCTTT. Its translation is CALGDAGHPTVGGYAVVADKLIF.

Only a few counts were recorded for this clone. TCRdb shows a much larger clone's protein in place of this DNA's translation, and the two differ at residue 6, likely through a read error; the protein shown is translated from the DNA. V is TRDV2 and J is TRDJ3; 7 bases match TRDD3. In germline, CDR1 is GEAIGNYY, CDR2 EKD. The CDR3 is made up of 20 amino acids. The CDR3 DNA is TGCGCCTGTGACACTCAGTACTATACGGGGGATCCCTGGGACACCCGACAGATGTTTTTC. Its protein product is CACDTQYYTGDPWDTRQMFF.

This clone was observed a handful of times. This likely reflects a read error, since a far larger clone is one base away. The chain employs TRDV1 and TRDJ1, with 11 bases aligning to TRDD3. With 4 bases clipped from V and 0 bases from J, the junction kept 16 bases outside the gene matches. This CDR3 has 20 residues. Germline V lookup: CDR1 TSWWSYY, CDR2 QGS. CDR3 residues: CALGGLTTPYWGIYTDKLIF. The CDR3 nucleotides read TGTGCTCTTGGGGGACTAACGACTCCGTACTGGGGGATATACACCGATAAACTCATCTTT.

The rearrangement joins TRDV1 to TRDJ1, with TRDD3 identical over 12 bases. Germline-derived CDR1 and CDR2 are TSWWSYY and QGS. V trimming: 5 bases; J trimming: 4 bases; junction bases outside the gene matches: 14. The CDR3 length is 18 residues. Here the CDR3 reads CALGSYRGNWGIHDKLIF. CDR3 nucleotide sequence: TGTGCTCTTGGGTCCTACCGGGGGAACTGGGGGATACACGATAAACTCATCTTT.

This clone appeared a few times. The protein that TCRdb holds for this DNA derives from a much larger clone and differs from the translated DNA at residue 7, which likely indicates a read error; the protein shown here is translated from the DNA. This chain connects TRDV1 to TRDJ1; 7 bases agree with TRDD3. Germline trimming cut 0 bases from V and 0 bases from J; bases unmatched to any gene: 31. Per germline, CDR1 TSWWSYY and CDR2 QGS. CDR3 length: 25 residues. The chain's CDR3 is CALGELFFVGAARTGVLYYTDKLIF. CDR3 bases: TGTGCTCTTGGGGAACTCTTCTTCGTCGGAGCGGCCCGTACTGGGGTATTGTACTACACCGATAAACTCATCTTT.

On this clone: This DNA's translation differs at residue 21 from TCRdb's protein, which comes from a much larger clone; a read error is likely, and the protein shown is translated from the DNA. The rearrangement links TRDV1 to TRDJ1, with D perhaps matching TRDD2 (8 bases). This CDR3 is 23 amino acids long. The germline CDR1 and CDR2 sequences are TSWWSYY and QGS. CDR3 in amino acids: CALEGGFLRFGGIQGHYTDKFIF. CDR3 sequence (DNA): TGTGCTCTTGAGGGGGGCTTCCTACGATTCGGAGGGATACAGGGGCATTACACCGATAAATTCATCTTT.

This clone rates as medium-sized. This is likely an artifact of a read error, given a far larger clone one base away. The chain uses TRDV1 and TRDJ1, with a possible D match to TRDD2 (7 bases). Germline V gene sequence: CDR1 TSWWSYY, CDR2 QGS. This CDR3 region has 23 residues. The CDR3 protein is CALGVFTFLPTSIYLGVTDKPIF. CDR3 in DNA: TGTGCTCTTGGGGTCTTTACCTTCCTTCCGACATCTATTTACTTGGGGGTCACCGATAAACCCATCTTT.

With respect to this clone: The TCRdb protein, from a much larger clone, departs from this DNA's translation at residue 8, likely by read error; the protein shown derives from the DNA. The chain recombines TRDV2 with TRDJ3; 7 bases fit TRDD3. Germline CDR1 and CDR2: GEAIGNYY and EKD. This CDR3 comprises 20 residues. CDR3 sequence: CACDTHYHTGDPWDTRQMFF. DNA for the CDR3: TGCGCCTGTGACACTCACTACCATACGGGGGATCCCTGGGACACCCGACAGATGTTTTTC.

This clone was seen repeatedly, ten times or more. A far larger clone is just one base off, so this is likely a read error. Other DNA sequences of this sample code for an identical CDR3. This chain links TRDV1 with TRDJ1; TRDD3 matches at 10 bases. The CDR3 spans 25 residues. The germline V gene has CDR1 TSWWSYY and CDR2 QGS. The DNA for the CDR3 is TGTGCGCTTGGGGAACTAGTCTTCGTCGGAGCGGCCCGTACTGGGGGATTGTACTACACCGATAAACTCATCTTT. It yields the protein CALGELVFVGAARTGGLYYTDKLIF.

In the case of this clone: TCRdb records a much larger clone's protein for this DNA, with a difference at residue 6 that likely arises from a read error; the protein given is the translation of the DNA. Other DNA sequences from this sample encode an identical CDR3 as well. The rearrangement joins TRDV2 to TRDJ3; 7 bases align to TRDD3. CDR3 length: 20 amino acids. The germline CDR1 and CDR2 sequences are GEAIGNYY and EKD. CDR3 amino acids: CACDTQYYTGDLWDTRQMFF. CDR3 DNA: TGCGCCTGTGACACTCAGTACTATACGGGGGATCTCTGGGACACCCGACAGATGTTTTTC.

As concerns this clone: The TCRdb protein comes from a much larger clone and disagrees with this DNA's translation at residue 19, likely due to a read error; the protein given here is derived from the DNA. The chain employs TRDV1 and TRDJ1, with 11 bases that match TRDD3. The V gene's germline CDR1 is TSWWSYY and CDR2 QGS. This CDR3 is built from 23 residues. The CDR3 loop reads CALGDAGHPTVGGYAVVTAKLIF. In DNA form, the CDR3 reads TGTGCTCTTGGGGACGCGGGTCATCCTACCGTTGGGGGATACGCCGTTGTGACCGCTAAACTCATCTTT.

This clone is judged large. A single base is all that separates this from a far larger clone, so a read error is likely. V is TRDV1 and J is TRDJ1, with TRDD3 matching 8 bases. In germline, CDR1 is TSWWSYY, CDR2 QGS. Trimming took 3 bases from V and 0 from J; bases not matched to a gene: 30. The CDR3 has 24 residues. As DNA, the CDR3 is TGTGCTCTTGGGGAGTCCCTCCCTCTTCCGGGCTACTGGGGGGCTTACTCTTACACCGATAAACTCATCTTT. It specifies CALGESLPLPGYWGAYSYTDKLIF.

In regard to this clone: The TCRdb protein comes from a much larger clone and disagrees with this DNA's translation at residue 14, likely due to a read error; the protein given here is derived from the DNA. The rearrangement uses TRDV1 and TRDJ1; tentatively, D is TRDD2 (7 bases). This CDR3 region has 23 residues. Germline lookup yields CDR1 TSWWSYY and CDR2 QGS. CDR3 DNA: TGTGCGCTTGGGGTCTTTACCTTCCTTCCGACATCTATTTGCTTGGGGGTCACCGATAAACTCATCTTT. It encodes CALGVFTFLPTSICLGVTDKLIF.

As for this clone: A much larger clone differs from this one at a single base, so this may be a read error. The V and J genes are TRDV1 and TRDJ1; 7 nucleotides line up with TRDD3. CDR1 and CDR2 (germline): TSWWSYY, QGS. V was clipped by 1 base and J by 4 bases; unmatched bases: 24. The CDR3 sequence is 21 residues long. The DNA for the CDR3 is TGTGCTCTTGGGGAACGATGGGGGCCCCCCGGTACTGGGGACCTTCGCGATAAACTCATCTTT. This gives the protein CALGERWGPPGTGDLRDKLIF.

This clone qualifies as medium-sized (0.01 to 0.1%). A far larger clone lies a single base away; this is likely a read error. In the same sample, other DNA sequences code for this CDR3. J is TRDJ1 and V is TRDV1; maybe TRDD2 (7 bases). The germline gives CDR1 TSWWSYY, CDR2 QGS. This CDR3 spans 23 amino acids. V was cut by 4 bases and J by 5 bases, with 41 bases left in between. CDR3 coding DNA: TGTGCTCTTGGGGTCTTTACCTTCCTTCCGACATCTATTTACTTGGGGGTCACTGATAAACTCATCTTT. It yields the protein CALGVFTFLPTSIYLGVTDKLIF.

V and J are TRDV1 and TRDJ1; TRDD3 aligns across 10 bases. The CDR3 runs to 19 residues. The J segment lost 6 bases and the V segment lost 4 bases, leaving 20 bases of the junction unmatched. CDR1 TSWWSYY and CDR2 QGS come from the germline V gene. CDR3 nucleotide sequence: TGTGCTCTTGGGGGAGTTCCCCCCACTCCTACTGGGGGATTCCATAAACTCATCTTT. The encoded protein is CALGGVPPTPTGGFHKLIF.

Notes on this clone: Mismatch with germline at one junction end may stem from a read error. The rearrangement uses TRDV1 and TRDJ1; D not certain. The germline V gene encodes CDR1 TSWWSYY and CDR2 QGS. The CDR3 runs 16 residues. Here the CDR3 DNA reads TGTGCTCTTGGGGACCCGTTGGGCTACAACACCGATAAACTCATATTT. Its translation: CALGDPLGYNTDKLIF.

Regarding this clone: A far larger clone is just one base off, so this is likely a read error. Distinct nucleotide sequences in the sample also encode this CDR3. The genes are TRDV1 and TRDJ1, with 11 nucleotides matching TRDD3. The CDR3 is 20 residues long. Germline loops: CDR1 TSWWSYY, CDR2 QGS. The CDR3 protein is CALGELTTPYWGIYTDKLIF. Written as DNA, the CDR3 is TGTGCTCTTGGGGAACTAACGACTCCGTACTGGGGGATATACACCGATAAACTCATCTTC.

Points on this clone: A read error likely explains this, since a far larger clone differs by one base. The rearrangement uses TRDV1 and TRDJ1, with TRDD3 matching over 8 bases. Per the germline V gene, CDR1 is TSWWSYY and CDR2 is QGS. The CDR3 consists of 21 residues. The J segment lost 0 bases and the V segment lost 2 bases, leaving 20 bases of the junction unmatched. The CDR3 DNA is TGTGCTCTTGGGGAATCCTCCCTCCGGACGCGGGGGATATGGGACACCGATAAACTCATCTTT. This sequence encodes CALGESSLRTRGIWDTDKLIF.

This clone was seen only a few times. This likely traces to a read error, being one base from a far larger clone. Other DNA sequences in this specimen translate into the identical CDR3. V and J are TRDV1 and TRDJ1; 11 bases agree with TRDD3. This CDR3 comprises 23 residues. V trimming: 6 bases; J trimming: 2 bases; junction bases outside the gene matches: 29. Germline V gene data show CDR1 as TSWWSYY and CDR2 as QGS. CDR3 bases: TGTGCTCTTGGAGACGCGGGTCATCCTACCGTTGGGGGATACGCCGTTGTGACCGATAAACTCATCTTT. It yields the protein CALGDAGHPTVGGYAVVTDKLIF.